The 24 T cell receptor beta chains given below trace back to one sample, sequenced in a study of vaccination and CD4 T cells after COVID-19. Cultured CD4+ T cells had their DNA profiled by the Oncomine TCR Beta short-read assay. MiXCR was run by TCRdb on the PCR reads, yielding one entry per CDR3 protein. The sample shows 20,000 to 25,000 distinct CDR3 sequences, approximately 32% of them seen only once. These receptors' antigens are unknown. Described time point: late sampling 161 to 241 days after vaccination in a few convalescent patients. Treatment given: approximately 9-day PBMC culture with coronavirus spike peptide pools or control peptides (ViraFEST assay). Here the sequenced sample was CD4+ T cells from blood, cultured in vitro, taken about 7 months after SARS-CoV-2 vaccination. Receptors originate from a human donor who had recovered from COVID-19.

A few counts support this clonotype. The gene calls are TRBV6-5 and TRBJ2-3, with D perhaps being TRBD1 or TRBD2 (6 bases each). Looked up from germline, CDR1 is MNHEY and CDR2 is SVGAGI. Trimming removed 3 bases at V and 1 base at J, with 11 bases between. This CDR3 is built from 15 residues. CDR3 DNA sequence: TGTGCCAGCAGTTATTTGAGGGGGGGCACAGATACGCAGTATTTT. Its translation: CASSYLRGGTDTQYF.

The chain is built from TRBV5-1 and TRBJ1-2; 10 bases fit TRBD1. There are 14 residues in the CDR3. Germline V CDR1 and CDR2: SGHRS, YFSETQ. Germline trimming cut 6 bases from V and 3 bases from J; bases unmatched to any gene: 5. DNA for the CDR3: TGCGCCAGCACCTCCGGACAGGGGGACTATGGCTACACCTTC. This sequence encodes CASTSGQGDYGYTF.

This clonotype is medium-sized (0.01 to 0.1%) in the sample. The CDR3 is CSARDRRGPDAEAFF. The CDR3 DNA reads TGCAGTGCTAGAGATCGGAGGGGCCCTGACGCTGAAGCTTTCTTT. The chain links TRBV20-1 to TRBJ1-1; possibly TRBD1 for D (5 bases). The CDR3 runs 15 residues. Trimming stripped 0 bases from V and 6 bases from J, with 17 bases between. Germline CDR1 is DFQATT and CDR2 is SNEGSKA (reference sequence).

The rearrangement links TRBV20-1 to TRBJ2-5; 7 nucleotides match TRBD2. V lost 1 base, J lost 1 base, and 3 bases stayed unmatched. Germline CDR1 reads DFQATT; CDR2 reads SNEGSKA (reference sequence). The CDR3 covers 14 residues. CDR3 in amino acids: CSARGSGVQETQYF. CDR3 DNA: TGCAGTGCTAGAGGCAGCGGGGTCCAAGAGACCCAGTACTTC.

This clonotype was observed many times. The rearrangement joins TRBV7-9 to TRBJ1-1; D unresolved. The germline V gene has CDR1 SEHNR and CDR2 FQNEAQ (reference sequence). Trimming cost V 2 bases and J 7 bases, with 11 bases left between them. This CDR3 is built from 13 residues. Written as DNA, the CDR3 is TGTGCCAGCAGCTTAAAAGGGCCATATGAAGCTTTCTTT. Translated, it gives CASSLKGPYEAFF.

The chain links TRBV7-9 to TRBJ2-1; tentatively, D is TRBD1 (5 bases). The CDR3 totals 12 residues. Trimming removed 6 bases from V and 4 bases from J, with 7 bases in between. Germline lookup yields CDR1 SEHNR and CDR2 FQNEAQ (reference sequence). The CDR3 region has the DNA TGTGCCAGCAGTGGGGCTTACAATGAGCAGTTCTTC. Its protein is CASSGAYNEQFF.

This chain uses TRBV2 with TRBJ2-5; TRBD1 might be the D (6 bases). Germline CDR1 reads SNHLY; CDR2 reads FYNNEI. Trimming left V 4 bases short and J 5 bases short, with 11 bases between. This CDR3 has 13 residues. The CDR3 sequence is CASSVLQGETQYF. The CDR3 DNA reads TGTGCCAGCAGTGTGCTGCAGGGGGAGACCCAGTACTTC.

The DNA for the CDR3 is TGTGCCACCAGCAGGGCTGGGACTAGCGGAATTCAAAAGACCCAGTACTTC. It yields the protein CATSRAGTSGIQKTQYF. The genes are TRBV15 and TRBJ2-5; 11 bases are a match to TRBD2. The CDR3 sequence is 17 residues long. CDR1 is LNHNV and CDR2 is YYDKDF in the germline V gene (reference sequence). V dropped 3 bases and J dropped 6; count of bases not matched to a gene: 12.

This clonotype has more than one count but fewer than ten. The gene calls are TRBV7-9 and TRBJ1-1; D is uncertain. The CDR3 has 14 amino acids. V dropped 5 bases and J dropped 4 bases, with 14 bases sitting between them. The germline CDR1 and CDR2 sequences are SEHNR and FQNEAQ (reference sequence). The CDR3 DNA sequence: TGTGCCAGCAGCCCCAGTTCCGAGAGCACTGAAGCTTTCTTT. Encoded protein: CASSPSSESTEAFF.

The chain combines TRBV5-4 with TRBJ1-5; D may be TRBD1 (5 bases). Germline CDR1 is SGHNT and CDR2 is YYREEE (reference sequence). The V gene lost 5 bases and the J gene lost 5 bases, with 26 bases spanning the gap. CDR3 length equals 18 residues. This CDR3 is CASSRDYFREREDQPQHF. Written as DNA, the CDR3 is TGTGCCAGCAGTCGGGACTATTTCCGCGAAAGGGAAGATCAGCCCCAGCATTTT.

This clonotype came up a few times. The gene calls are TRBV6-1 and TRBJ1-2; the D gene is possibly TRBD1 (6 bases). Between the trimmed V and J ends, which lost 7 bases and 2 bases, there was a span of 11 bases. Germline CDR1 MNHNS, CDR2 SASEGT. This CDR3 contains 13 residues. In nucleotides, the CDR3 is TGTGCCAGCACCATGGACAGAAACTATGGCTACACCTTC. It codes for CASTMDRNYGYTF.

The chain couples TRBV15 to TRBJ2-7; TRBD1 matches at 8 bases. This CDR3 has 17 amino acids. Germline V gene lookup returns CDR1 LNHNV and CDR2 YYDKDF (reference sequence). Trimming cost V 0 bases and J 0 bases; bases outside gene matches: 7. The CDR3 nucleotides are TGTGCCACCAGCAGAGATGGTGTGACAGGGGCCTCCTACGAGCAGTACTTC. It translates to CATSRDGVTGASYEQYF.

There are a few counts of this clonotype. The chain combines TRBV18 with TRBJ2-5; D is possibly TRBD2 (6 bases). Trimming cost V 5 bases and J 2 bases, with 9 bases left between them. Germline CDR1 KGHSH, CDR2 LQKENI. CDR3 length: 13 amino acids. The DNA of the CDR3 is TGTGCCAGCTCAAGGGACTCGCAAGAGACCCAGTACTTC. It codes for CASSRDSQETQYF.

This clonotype turned up a few times. The V call is TRBV6-5, the J call TRBJ2-1; 14 bases are shared with TRBD2. Losses at the gene ends were 0 bases for V and 15 bases for J; bases not matched to a gene: 7. Germline lookup yields CDR1 MNHEY and CDR2 SVGAGI. This CDR3 is built from 15 residues. The chain's CDR3 is CASSYSTSGRAPPFF. CDR3 bases: TGTGCCAGCAGTTACTCGACTAGCGGGAGGGCCCCCCCGTTCTTC.

Sample share makes this clonotype medium-sized. The chain links TRBV6-2 or TRBV6-3 to TRBJ2-7; D uncertain. Trimming stripped 5 bases from V and 0 bases from J, with 11 bases between. There are 14 residues in the CDR3. Germline lookup yields CDR1 MNHEY and CDR2 SVGEGT. This CDR3 is CASSPRGTSYEQYF. The CDR3, as DNA: TGTGCCAGCAGTCCCCGTGGCACCTCCTACGAGCAGTACTTC.

The chain is built from TRBV19 and TRBJ1-5, with TRBD1 matching over 8 bases. Germline CDR1 LNHDA, CDR2 SQIVND (reference sequence). The CDR3 covers 16 residues. J was trimmed by 7 bases and V by 2 bases; bases with no gene match: 10. This chain's CDR3 is CASSIWAGQGGQPQHF. The DNA of the CDR3 is TGTGCCAGTAGTATATGGGCAGGACAGGGTGGCCAGCCCCAGCATTTT.

The chain joins TRBV6-1 to TRBJ2-5, with D unresolved. Germline CDR1 and CDR2: MNHNS and SASEGT. V lost 7 bases and J 3 bases, leaving 12 bases between the germline ends. The CDR3 has 13 residues. The CDR3 spells CASIPDGEETQYF. The CDR3 nucleotides read TGTGCCAGCATCCCGGACGGAGAAGAGACCCAGTACTTC.

V gene TRBV28 combines with J gene TRBJ2-1; 7 bases are a match to TRBD1. In germline, CDR1 is MDHEN, CDR2 SYDVKM. This CDR3 region has 12 residues. J gave up 8 bases and V 7 bases, and 5 bases lay outside the gene matches. CDR3 loop: CASIDRVHEQFF. In nucleotides, the CDR3 is TGTGCCAGCATCGACAGGGTACATGAGCAGTTCTTC.

The rearrangement uses TRBV12-3 or TRBV12-4 and TRBJ2-5; 7 nucleotides agree with TRBD2. V trimming: 1 base; J trimming: 1 base; junction bases outside the gene matches: 9. The CDR3 has 17 amino acids. The CDR3 here is CASSLGRLAYPQETQYF. The CDR3 nucleotides are TGTGCCAGCAGTTTAGGGAGACTAGCTTACCCCCAAGAGACCCAGTACTTC.

V and J are TRBV20-1 and TRBJ2-5; no clear D. The CDR3 consists of 11 residues. Germline CDR1 DFQATT, CDR2 SNEGSKA (reference sequence). V lost 2 bases, J lost 3 bases, and 4 bases lay in between. The CDR3 DNA is TGCAGTGCTAGAAGGGAAGAGACCCAGTACTTC. This sequence encodes CSARREETQYF.

V is TRBV10-3 and J is TRBJ2-1, with 7 bases fitting TRBD2. Per germline, CDR1 ENHRY and CDR2 SYGVKD. After removal of 5 bases from V and 9 bases from J, the junction contained 19 bases not matched to a gene. The CDR3 runs to 17 residues. In nucleotides, the CDR3 is TGTGCCATCAGTCGAATTGGGGACGGGGGGACGGGGGTTGAGCAGTTCTTC. Encoded protein: CAISRIGDGGTGVEQFF.

In regard to this clonotype: Germline and junction disagree at one end, which may indicate a read error. The chain recombines TRBV7-7 with TRBJ2-5; a weak D match, TRBD2 (5 bases). Germline lookup yields CDR1 SSHAT and CDR2 FNYEAQ (reference sequence). This CDR3 spans 13 amino acids. This CDR3 is CASSSSPGETQYF. CDR3 nucleotides: TGTGCTAGCAGCTCCTCCCCGGGGGAGACCCAGTACTTC.

The CDR3 reads CASSLEVGPRSQYF. CDR3 bases: TGTGCCAGCAGCTTAGAAGTAGGCCCCAGGTCCCAGTACTTC. This chain links TRBV7-2 with TRBJ2-5; D uncertain. Germline lookup yields CDR1 SGHTA and CDR2 FQGNSA. V was clipped by 1 base and J by 9 bases, with 15 bases between them. The CDR3 runs 14 residues.

This rearrangement joins TRBV29-1 to TRBJ2-3; D is unclear. This CDR3 comprises 10 residues. Trimming took 7 bases from V and 1 from J, leaving 3 bases between them. The germline V gene has CDR1 SQVTM and CDR2 ANQGSEA. CDR3 loop: CSGRTDTQYF. The CDR3 nucleotides read TGCAGCGGACGCACAGATACGCAGTATTTT.